Shown below are 22 T cell receptor beta chains from a single sample sequenced in a study of blood T cell repertoires in COVID-19. Repertoires were generated with immunoSEQ multiplex PCR, while TCRdb's copy carries only in-frame clones and drops some. The profile covers roughly 52,000 clones, with about nine tenths appearing a single time and around 30% taken by the ten largest. The sequencing sample was made of peripheral blood. The receptors come from an elderly woman with acute or convalescent COVID-19.

The chain recombines TRBV7-2 with TRBJ1-1; D ambiguous. This CDR3 is 14 amino acids long. CDR1 is SGHTA, CDR2 FQGNSA, per germline. V lost 0 bases and J lost 8, with 13 bases in between. Written as DNA, the CDR3 is TGTGCCAGCAGCTTAGCGTTAAGCCAGGTGGAAGCTTTCTTT. The encoded protein is CASSLALSQVEAFF.

The V gene is TRBV19, the J gene TRBJ2-3, with TRBD1 matching 7 bases. The V gene's germline CDR1 is LNHDA and CDR2 SQIVND (reference sequence). CDR3 length: 16 residues. V was pared by 5 bases and J by 0 bases, with 8 bases of the junction left unmatched. The CDR3 DNA follows: TGTGCCAGTAGTTCCACAGGGGACCCTAGCACAGATACGCAGTATTTT. It yields the protein CASSSTGDPSTDTQYF. Supplemented by reference TRBV19 and TRBJ2-3, the full variable domain reads DGGITQSPKYLFRKEGQNVTLSCEQNLNHDAMYWYRQDPGQGLRLIYYSQIVNDFQKGDIAEGYSVSREKKESFPLTVTSAQKNPTAFYLCASSSTGDPSTDTQYFGPGTRLTVL.

This clone was detected only once. The chain couples TRBV19 to TRBJ2-1; 9 nucleotides align to TRBD2. Germline V gene data show CDR1 as LNHDA and CDR2 as SQIVND (reference sequence). The trim removed 4 bases at V and 4 bases at J, leaving 14 bases unmatched. The CDR3 extends over 18 amino acids. The CDR3 loop is CASSTFVAGGPLYNEQFF. CDR3 nucleotide sequence: TGTGCCAGTAGTACGTTTGTGGCGGGGGGGCCATTATACAATGAGCAGTTCTTC.

The chain uses TRBV28 and TRBJ1-5; D unclear. Deletions cut 0 bases from V and 7 bases from J, with 13 bases between. CDR3 length: 15 residues. Per the germline V gene, CDR1 is MDHEN and CDR2 is SYDVKM. For the CDR3, the DNA is TGTGCCAGCAGTTTATGGGGAGAGGGTGGCCAGCCCCAGCATTTT. It is translated as CASSLWGEGGQPQHF.

The CDR3 reads CASSPPGGTEAFF. CDR3 in DNA: TGTGCCAGCAGCCCCCCAGGGGGGACTGAAGCTTTCTTT. This chain uses TRBV12-3 or TRBV12-4 with TRBJ1-1; 7 nucleotides match TRBD1. The CDR3 consists of 13 residues. J gave up 5 bases and V 6 bases, and 6 bases lay outside the gene matches.

This sequence joins TRBV7-4 and TRBJ1-5, with no clear D. The CDR3 runs 13 residues. Germline assignment: CDR1 SGHVT and CDR2 SQSDAQ. V dropped 4 bases and J dropped 9 bases, with 13 bases sitting between them. The CDR3 spells CASSSRDPRPQHF. DNA for the CDR3: TGTGCCAGCAGCTCCCGGGATCCTAGGCCCCAGCATTTT.

The chain couples TRBV5-4 to TRBJ2-5, with 11 bases fitting TRBD2. After removal of 3 bases from V and 5 bases from J, the junction contained 9 bases not matched to a gene. This CDR3 region has 16 residues. CDR1 SGHNT and CDR2 YYREEE come from the germline V gene (reference sequence). CDR3 bases: TGTGCCAGCAGCTCAATGACTAGCGGGGACTTTGAGACCCAGTACTTC. Its translation is CASSSMTSGDFETQYF.

This chain links TRBV5-1 with TRBJ2-3, with TRBD2 matching 8 bases. Germline-derived CDR1 and CDR2 are SGHRS and YFSETQ. V was pared by 5 bases and J by 3 bases, with 8 bases of the junction left unmatched. The CDR3 extends over 15 amino acids. In DNA form, the CDR3 reads TGCGCCAGCAGTAACGGGGGGGCCGAAACAGATACGCAGTATTTT. This codes for CASSNGGAETDTQYF.

The chain carries TRBV19 and TRBJ1-1, with TRBD1 as a possible D gene (5 bases). Germline loops: CDR1 LNHDA, CDR2 SQIVND (reference sequence). The V and J ends lost 4 bases and 5 bases respectively, with 14 bases between them. The CDR3 contains 14 residues. The DNA of the CDR3 is TGTGCCAGTAGTACGCAGGGCTTAGTAACTGAAGCTTTCTTT. The encoded protein is CASSTQGLVTEAFF.

V gene TRBV6-2 or TRBV6-3 combines with J gene TRBJ1-5; possible D gene TRBD1, 6 bases. The germline V gene encodes CDR1 MNHEY and CDR2 SVGEGT. The V end lost 6 bases, the J end lost 2 bases, and 23 bases lay between the germline ends. The CDR3 loop spans 18 amino acids. CDR3 DNA: TGTGCCAGCAGCCACTTTTCTTTTAGGGACATACGCAATCAGCCCCAGCATTTT. It encodes CASSHFSFRDIRNQPQHF.

This chain uses TRBV5-1 with TRBJ2-5, with 8 positions matching TRBD2. Germline loops: CDR1 SGHRS, CDR2 YFSETQ. The V gene end was trimmed by 5 bases and the J gene end by 2 bases; junction bases not matched to a gene: 11. This CDR3 contains 16 residues. CDR3 nucleotide sequence: TGCGCCAGCAGTTCGGGAGGGCCTAGCCTACAAGAGACCCAGTACTTC. Translation: CASSSGGPSLQETQYF.

The chain carries TRBV2 and TRBJ1-5; D gene unclear. The CDR3 sequence is 14 residues long. The germline V and J ends were trimmed by 2 bases and 11 bases, with 16 bases remaining between them. CDR1 and CDR2 (germline): SNHLY, FYNNEI. DNA of the CDR3: TGTGCCAGCAGTGAACTCTCTCAGACTGGCGCCCAGCATTTT. Amino acid sequence: CASSELSQTGAQHF.

This chain joins TRBV18 and TRBJ2-2; tentatively, D is TRBD1 or TRBD2 (7 bases each). The V end was cut by 6 bases, the J end by 0 bases, with 11 bases between. This CDR3 region has 15 residues. Germline V lookup: CDR1 KGHSH, CDR2 LQKENI. CDR3 amino acids: CASSPGGANTGELFF. In nucleotides, the CDR3 is TGTGCCAGCTCCCCAGGGGGGGCGAACACCGGGGAGCTGTTTTTT.

The V gene is TRBV7-2, the J gene TRBJ2-2; the D gene is possibly TRBD2 (7 bases). The V and J ends lost 5 bases and 6 bases respectively, with 13 bases between them. Germline V gene lookup returns CDR1 SGHTA and CDR2 FQGNSA. This CDR3 comprises 14 residues. The CDR3 loop is CASSPGGRAGELFF. The CDR3 DNA follows: TGTGCCAGCAGCCCCGGGGGGCGAGCCGGGGAGCTGTTTTTT.

The chain employs TRBV3-1 (or the pseudogene TRBV3-2) and TRBJ2-5; TRBD2 aligns across 8 bases. V lost 1 base to trimming and J lost 5 bases; unmatched junction nucleotides: 6. Per the germline V gene, CDR1 is LGHDT and CDR2 is YNNKEL (reference sequence). This CDR3 contains 15 residues. CDR3 nucleotides: TGTGCCAGCAGCCAAGGTGGGACTAGTTTGGAGACCCAGTACTTC. It is translated as CASSQGGTSLETQYF.

The chain couples TRBV28 to TRBJ2-3; D perhaps matches TRBD2 (6 bases). This CDR3 comprises 13 residues. Looked up from germline, CDR1 is MDHEN and CDR2 is SYDVKM. Deletions cut 5 bases from V and 1 base from J, with 7 bases between. The CDR3 DNA reads as TGTGCCAGCAGTGGGGAGGGCACAGATACGCAGTATTTT. Its protein is CASSGEGTDTQYF.

The V and J genes are TRBV7-2 and TRBJ2-3; TRBD2 agrees at 12 bases. CDR3 size: 15 residues. Per the germline V gene, CDR1 is SGHTA and CDR2 is FQGNSA. V dropped 3 bases and J dropped 4; count of bases not matched to a gene: 2. The CDR3 DNA follows: TGTGCCAGCAGCTTTGCTAGCGGGGGGGCAGATACGCAGTATTTT. Amino acid sequence: CASSFASGGADTQYF. Full variable domain (missing parts from reference TRBV7-2 and TRBJ2-3): GAGVSQSPSNKVTEKGKDVELRCDPISGHTALYWYRQSLGQGLEFLIYFQGNSAPDKSGLPSDRFSAERTGGSVSTLTIQRTQQEDSAVYLCASSFASGGADTQYFGPGTRLTVL.

The V and J genes are TRBV29-1 and TRBJ2-5; 9 bases map to TRBD2. Germline loops: CDR1 SQVTM, CDR2 ANQGSEA. Losses at the gene ends were 3 bases for V and 6 bases for J; bases not matched to a gene: 11. The CDR3 has 15 residues. The CDR3 region has the DNA TGCAGCGTTGAGGGACTAGCTATATTCGGGCAGACCCAGTACTTC. Translation gives CSVEGLAIFGQTQYF.

V and J are TRBV15 and TRBJ2-6; D not resolved. The CDR3 sequence is 15 residues long. CDR1 LNHNV and CDR2 YYDKDF come from the germline V gene (reference sequence). Trimming took 5 bases from V and 0 from J, leaving 8 bases between them. CDR3 sequence (DNA): TGTGCCACCAGCCCCCAAAACTCTGGGGCCAACGTCCTGACTTTC. This codes for CATSPQNSGANVLTF.

This clone was observed once. V is TRBV6-4 and J is TRBJ1-5; D is undetermined. Trimming stripped 6 bases from V and 6 bases from J, with 6 bases between. CDR1 and CDR2 from the germline V gene are MRHNA and SNTAGT. This CDR3 region has 11 residues. CDR3 in DNA: TGTGCCAGCAGAGGCGGTCAGCCCCAGCATTTT. Encoded protein: CASRGGQPQHF.

V usage is TRBV5-6 and J usage is TRBJ1-6; TRBD1 aligns across 7 bases. Germline V CDR1 and CDR2: SGHDT, YYEEEE. With V trimmed by 1 base and J by 10 bases, 14 bases remained unmatched. The CDR3 runs 17 residues. CDR3 residues: CASSLRWDSPSASPLHF. The CDR3 coding sequence is TGTGCCAGCAGCTTGAGGTGGGACAGCCCCAGCGCGTCACCCCTCCACTTT. The full variable domain, completed using reference TRBV5-6 and TRBJ1-6, is DAGVTQSPTHLIKTRGQQVTLRCSPKSGHDTVSWYQQALGQGPQFIFQYYEEEERQRGNFPDRFSGHQFPNYSSELNVNALLLGDSALYLCASSLRWDSPSASPLHFGNGTRLTVT.

J is TRBJ2-1 and V is TRBV19; 8 bases map to TRBD2. The CDR3 spans 14 residues. From germline, CDR1 is LNHDA and CDR2 SQIVND (reference sequence). Trimming took 7 bases from V and 9 from J; bases not matched to a gene: 11. The DNA for the CDR3 is TGTGCCAGTACCAACTCGGGGGGGTACGGTGAGCAGTTCTTC. Translation: CASTNSGGYGEQFF. Looking up the rest from reference TRBV19 and TRBJ2-1 gives the full variable domain: DGGITQSPKYLFRKEGQNVTLSCEQNLNHDAMYWYRQDPGQGLRLIYYSQIVNDFQKGDIAEGYSVSREKKESFPLTVTSAQKNPTAFYLCASTNSGGYGEQFFGPGTRLTVL.